This T cell receptor beta chain was recovered during a study of beta chain features in type 1 diabetes. Of the isolated RNA, all was reverse transcribed, and so the sequenced material was expressed TCRB transcripts. TCRdb's table, derived via immunoSEQ multiplex PCR, lists solely in-frame clones and lacks some. The sample consists of about 340,000 clones, approximately 8% of them appearing once. Trimming removed 6 bases from V and 2 bases from J, with 13 bases in between. Germline V lookup: CDR1 MNHNS, CDR2 SASEGT. The CDR3 is 14 amino acids. The receptor was isolated from a woman aged 18-29 years in good health. Sequencing was done on a sample of central memory CD4+ T cells from blood. The J gene is TRBJ2-5, the V gene TRBV6-1, with D perhaps being TRBD1 or TRBD2 (5 bases each). The CDR3 DNA reads TGTGCCAGCAGCCCAATCTGGGGGCAAGAGACCCAGTACTTC. This sequence encodes CASSPIWGQETQYF.